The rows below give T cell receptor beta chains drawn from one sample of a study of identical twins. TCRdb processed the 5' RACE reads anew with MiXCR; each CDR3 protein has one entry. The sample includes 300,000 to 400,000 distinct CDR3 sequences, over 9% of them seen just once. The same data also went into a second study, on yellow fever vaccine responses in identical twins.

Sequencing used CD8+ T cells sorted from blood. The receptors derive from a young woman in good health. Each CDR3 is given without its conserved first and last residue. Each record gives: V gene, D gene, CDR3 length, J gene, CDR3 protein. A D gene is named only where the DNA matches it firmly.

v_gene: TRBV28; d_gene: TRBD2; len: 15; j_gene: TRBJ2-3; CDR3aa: ASSPFFASGFTDTQY
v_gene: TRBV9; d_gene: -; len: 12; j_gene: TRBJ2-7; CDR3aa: ASNLDGGYYEQY
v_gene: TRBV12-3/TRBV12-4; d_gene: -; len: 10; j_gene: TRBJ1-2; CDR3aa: ASSPTNYGYT
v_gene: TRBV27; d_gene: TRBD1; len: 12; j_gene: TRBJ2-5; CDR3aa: ASSLYRGLETQY
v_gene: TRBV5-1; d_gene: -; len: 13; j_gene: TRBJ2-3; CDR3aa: ASSLAAGRRDTQY
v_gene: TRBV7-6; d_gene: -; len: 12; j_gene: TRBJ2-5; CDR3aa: ASSHLRAKETQY
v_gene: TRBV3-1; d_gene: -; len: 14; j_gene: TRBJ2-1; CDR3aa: ASSQGSAYSYNEQF
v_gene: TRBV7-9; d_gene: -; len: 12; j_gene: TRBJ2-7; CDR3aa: ASSIALDFYEQY
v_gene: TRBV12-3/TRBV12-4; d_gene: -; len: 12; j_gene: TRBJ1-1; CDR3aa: ASSLRGVPRGAF
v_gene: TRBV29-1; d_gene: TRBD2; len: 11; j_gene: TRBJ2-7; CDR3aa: SVGGGRAYEQY
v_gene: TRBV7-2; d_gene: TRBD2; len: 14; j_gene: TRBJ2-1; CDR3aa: ASKLPLGTSYNEQF
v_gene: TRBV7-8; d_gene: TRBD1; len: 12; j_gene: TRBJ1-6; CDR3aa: ASSTGTGDSPLH
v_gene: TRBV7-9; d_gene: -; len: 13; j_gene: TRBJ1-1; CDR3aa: ASSSPQGLNTEAF
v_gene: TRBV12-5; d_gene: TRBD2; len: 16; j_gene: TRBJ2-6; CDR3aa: ASGLVLAGVEGANVLT
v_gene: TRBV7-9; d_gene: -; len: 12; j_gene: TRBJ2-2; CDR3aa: ASRKPGGLGELF
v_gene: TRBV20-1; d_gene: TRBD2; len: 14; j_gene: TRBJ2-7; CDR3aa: SARDREGGNKYEQY
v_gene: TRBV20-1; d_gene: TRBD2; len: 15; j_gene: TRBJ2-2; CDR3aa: CAWDRGLAGVSGELF
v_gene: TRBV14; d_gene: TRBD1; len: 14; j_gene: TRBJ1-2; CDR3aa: ASSQDTLDRGQGYT
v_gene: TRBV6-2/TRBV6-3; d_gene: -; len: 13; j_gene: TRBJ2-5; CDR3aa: ASSYFVGGGETQY
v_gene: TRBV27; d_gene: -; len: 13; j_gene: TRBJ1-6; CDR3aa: ASSLRALTNSPLH
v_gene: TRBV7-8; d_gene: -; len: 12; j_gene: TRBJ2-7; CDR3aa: ASSPRGYSYEQY
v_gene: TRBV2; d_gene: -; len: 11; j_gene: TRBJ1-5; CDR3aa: ASRDRSNQPQH
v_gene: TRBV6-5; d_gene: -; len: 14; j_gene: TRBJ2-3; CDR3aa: ASSYDGATATDTQY
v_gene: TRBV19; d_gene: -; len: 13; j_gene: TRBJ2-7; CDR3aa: ASTHGGGYAYEQY
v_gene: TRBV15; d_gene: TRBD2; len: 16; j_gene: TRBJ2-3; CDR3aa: ATSRTSGSRARTDTQY
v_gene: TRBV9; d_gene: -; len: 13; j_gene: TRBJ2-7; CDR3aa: ASSDPSSGAYEQY
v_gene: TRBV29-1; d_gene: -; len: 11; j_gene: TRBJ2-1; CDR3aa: SVEGTSYNEQF
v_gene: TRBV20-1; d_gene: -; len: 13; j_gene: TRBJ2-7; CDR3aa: SASGVGEATYEQY
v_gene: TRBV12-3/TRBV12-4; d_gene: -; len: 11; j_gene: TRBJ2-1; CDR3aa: ASSTGLYNEQF
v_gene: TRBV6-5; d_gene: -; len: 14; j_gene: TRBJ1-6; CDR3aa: ASSLRGKGYNSPLH
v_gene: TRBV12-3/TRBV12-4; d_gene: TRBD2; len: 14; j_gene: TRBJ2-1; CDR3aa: ASSLRLAGMVGEQF
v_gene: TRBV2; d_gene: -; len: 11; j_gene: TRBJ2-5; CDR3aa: ASTHGLGETQY
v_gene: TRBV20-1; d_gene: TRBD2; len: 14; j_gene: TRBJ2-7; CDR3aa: SARDRMSGRLYEQY
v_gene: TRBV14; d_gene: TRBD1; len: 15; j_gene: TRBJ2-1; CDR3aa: ASSQDLGGQVYNEQF
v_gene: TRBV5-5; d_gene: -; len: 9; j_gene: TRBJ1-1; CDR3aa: ASSTDLEAF
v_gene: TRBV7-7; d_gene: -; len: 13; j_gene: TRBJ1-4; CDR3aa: ASSLSLQPNEKLF
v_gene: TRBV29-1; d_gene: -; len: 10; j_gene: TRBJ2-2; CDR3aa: GAGADSGELF
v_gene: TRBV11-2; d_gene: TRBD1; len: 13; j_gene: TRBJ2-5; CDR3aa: ASSLGTGEAETQY
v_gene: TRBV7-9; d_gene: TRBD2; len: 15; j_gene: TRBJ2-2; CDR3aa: ASSETSGGSESGELF
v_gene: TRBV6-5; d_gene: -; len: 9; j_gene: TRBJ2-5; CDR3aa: ASSMGETQY
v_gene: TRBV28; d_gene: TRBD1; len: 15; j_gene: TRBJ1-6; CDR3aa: ASSHGQESSYNSPLH
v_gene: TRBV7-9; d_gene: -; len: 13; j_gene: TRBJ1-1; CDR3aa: ASSSDRRWGTEAF
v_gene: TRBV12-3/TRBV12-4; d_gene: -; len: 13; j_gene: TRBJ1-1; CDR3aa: ASSPGRGGWTEAF
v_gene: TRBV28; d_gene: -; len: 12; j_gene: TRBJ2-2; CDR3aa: ASSRRGHPGELF
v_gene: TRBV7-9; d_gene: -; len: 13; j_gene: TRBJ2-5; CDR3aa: ASSSTTDLAETQY
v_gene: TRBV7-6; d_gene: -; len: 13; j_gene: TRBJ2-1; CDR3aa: ASSPGTRSHNEQF
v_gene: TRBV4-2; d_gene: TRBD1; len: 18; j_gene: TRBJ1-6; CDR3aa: ASTLRLEDRGVFGNSPLH
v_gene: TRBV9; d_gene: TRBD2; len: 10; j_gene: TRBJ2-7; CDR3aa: ASGTSEYEQY
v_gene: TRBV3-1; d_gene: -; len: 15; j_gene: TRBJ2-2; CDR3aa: ASSQVLGPGVTGELF
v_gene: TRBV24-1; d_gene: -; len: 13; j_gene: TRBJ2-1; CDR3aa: ATSDLGGPANEQF
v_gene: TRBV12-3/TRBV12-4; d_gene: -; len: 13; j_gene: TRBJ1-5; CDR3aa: ASSFWGVSNQPQH
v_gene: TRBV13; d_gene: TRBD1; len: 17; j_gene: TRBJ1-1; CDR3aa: ASSSQLGTGGAWYTEAF
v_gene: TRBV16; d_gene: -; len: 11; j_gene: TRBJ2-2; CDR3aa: ASSEWVTGELF
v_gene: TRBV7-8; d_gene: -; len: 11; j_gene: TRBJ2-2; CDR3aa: ASSRVTCGELF